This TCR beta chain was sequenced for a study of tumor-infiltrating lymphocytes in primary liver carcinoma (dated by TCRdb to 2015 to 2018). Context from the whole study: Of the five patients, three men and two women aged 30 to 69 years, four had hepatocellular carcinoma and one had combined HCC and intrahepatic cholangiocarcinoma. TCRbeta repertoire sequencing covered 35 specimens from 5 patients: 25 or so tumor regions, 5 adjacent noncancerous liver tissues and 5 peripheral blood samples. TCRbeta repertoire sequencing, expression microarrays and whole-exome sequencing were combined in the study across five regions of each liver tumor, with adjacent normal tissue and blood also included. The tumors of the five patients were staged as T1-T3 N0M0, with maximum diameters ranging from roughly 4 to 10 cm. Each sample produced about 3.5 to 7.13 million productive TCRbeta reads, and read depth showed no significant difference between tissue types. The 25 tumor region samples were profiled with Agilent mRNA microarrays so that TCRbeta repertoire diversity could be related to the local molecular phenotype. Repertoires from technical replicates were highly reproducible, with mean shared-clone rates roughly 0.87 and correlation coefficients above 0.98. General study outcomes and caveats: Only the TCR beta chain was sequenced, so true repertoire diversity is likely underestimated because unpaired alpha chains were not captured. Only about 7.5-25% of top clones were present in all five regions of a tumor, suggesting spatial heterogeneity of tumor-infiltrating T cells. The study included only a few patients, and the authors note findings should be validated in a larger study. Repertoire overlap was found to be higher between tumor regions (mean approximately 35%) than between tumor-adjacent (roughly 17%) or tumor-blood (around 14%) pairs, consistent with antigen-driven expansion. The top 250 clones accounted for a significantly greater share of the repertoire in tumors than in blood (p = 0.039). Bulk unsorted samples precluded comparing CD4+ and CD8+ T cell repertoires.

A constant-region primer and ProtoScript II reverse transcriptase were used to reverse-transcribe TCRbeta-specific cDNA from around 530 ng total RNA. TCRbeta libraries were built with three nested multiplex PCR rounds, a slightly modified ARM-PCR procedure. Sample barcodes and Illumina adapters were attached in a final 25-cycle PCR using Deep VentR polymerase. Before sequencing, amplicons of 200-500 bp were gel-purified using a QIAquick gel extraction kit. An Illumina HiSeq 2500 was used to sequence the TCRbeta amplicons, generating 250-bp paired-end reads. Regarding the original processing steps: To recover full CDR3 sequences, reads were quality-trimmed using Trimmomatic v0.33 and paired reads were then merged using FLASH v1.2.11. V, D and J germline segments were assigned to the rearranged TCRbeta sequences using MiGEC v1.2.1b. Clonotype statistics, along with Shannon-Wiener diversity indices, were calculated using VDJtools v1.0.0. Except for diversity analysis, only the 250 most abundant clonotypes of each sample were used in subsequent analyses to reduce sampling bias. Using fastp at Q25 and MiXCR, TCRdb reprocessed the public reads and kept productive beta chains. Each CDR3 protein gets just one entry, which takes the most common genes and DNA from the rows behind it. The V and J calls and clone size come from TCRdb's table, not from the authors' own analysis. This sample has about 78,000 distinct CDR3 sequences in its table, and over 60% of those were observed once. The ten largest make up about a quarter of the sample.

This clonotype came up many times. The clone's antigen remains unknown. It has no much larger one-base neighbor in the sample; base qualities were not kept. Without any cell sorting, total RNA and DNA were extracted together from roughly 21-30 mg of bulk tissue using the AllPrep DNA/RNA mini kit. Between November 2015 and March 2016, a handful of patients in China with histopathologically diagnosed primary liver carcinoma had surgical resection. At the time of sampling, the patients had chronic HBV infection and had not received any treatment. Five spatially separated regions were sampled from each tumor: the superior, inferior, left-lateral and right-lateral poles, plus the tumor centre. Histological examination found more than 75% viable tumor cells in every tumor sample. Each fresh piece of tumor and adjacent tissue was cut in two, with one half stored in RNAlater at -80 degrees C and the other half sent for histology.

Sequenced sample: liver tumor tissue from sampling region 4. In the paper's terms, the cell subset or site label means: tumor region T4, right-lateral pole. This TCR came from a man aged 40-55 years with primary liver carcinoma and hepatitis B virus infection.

This receptor carries the CDR3 CSVLGLLGTANTGELFF. In nucleotide form, the sequence is TGCAGCGTCCTTGGCCTCCTCGGGACAGCGAACACCGGGGAGCTGTTTTTT. The chain links TRBV29-1 with TRBJ2-2, with 7 junctional bases fitting TRBD1. The CDR3, from cysteine to phenylalanine, totals 17 residues. Only the CDR3 part of the read is kept: 51 bases, read in frame from the first base. V is trimmed back by 6 bases and J by 0 bases, and the junction contains 13 bases that no gene match accounts for. According to the germline V gene, CDR1 reads SQVTM and CDR2 reads ANQGSEA.